This TCR beta chain was retrieved from a study of cytomegalovirus exposure and HLA in healthy donors. Regarding the study as a whole: CMV serostatus alone was available as immune exposure information. Presence/absence analysis assumed near-uniform sequencing depth across donors. For most subjects, TCR beta sequences were reported to predict HLA-A and HLA-B alleles with accuracy.

About this clone: Its antigen is not known.

CDR1 MNHEY and CDR2 SVGAGI come from the germline V gene. The CDR3 runs 15 residues. J was trimmed by 1 base and V by 7 bases; bases with no gene match: 10. 13 Jbeta primers and 60 Vbeta primers were used for the PCR. Some clones are missing from TCRdb's copy, which holds only in-frame ones; the method was immunoSEQ multiplex PCR. The sample records over 65,000 clones, over 70% being singletons. The rearrangement uses TRBV6-5 and TRBJ2-7, with 7 positions matching TRBD1. Sequenced material: PBMCs. This sequence originates from a woman aged 40 to 50 in good health and CMV-seronegative. CDR3 nucleotide sequence: TGTGCCAGCATGGTGGATACAGGGGCGTCCTACGAGCAGTACTTC. It codes for CASMVDTGASYEQYF.